One sample yielded the 19 T cell receptor beta chains listed below, sequenced in a study of PD-1 blockade in classical Hodgkin lymphoma. Time point reported: cycle 4 day 1 (C4D1), after more than five weeks of nivolumab. Every patient was affected by relapse after autologous stem cell transplantation, while exposure to brentuximab vedotin was not uniform. Method: immunoSEQ multiplex PCR; TCRdb's copy keeps in-frame clones and lacks some. The table includes some 86,000 clones, about nine tenths detected once. This specimen consisted of peripheral blood mononuclear cells (PBMCs), obtained before the fourth cycle of nivolumab. The receptors shown here come from a human donor with classical Hodgkin lymphoma.

This CDR3 reads CASSMTAQNEQFF. Here the CDR3 DNA reads TGTGCCAGCAGCATGACAGCGCAAAATGAGCAGTTCTTC. The genes are TRBV5-4 and TRBJ2-1, with D possibly matching TRBD1 (5 bases). Per germline, CDR1 SGHNT and CDR2 YYREEE (reference sequence). The length of the CDR3 is 13 residues. Trimming left V 4 bases short and J 7 bases short, with 12 bases between.

The chain is built from TRBV6-5 and TRBJ2-5, with D uncertain. Per germline, CDR1 MNHEY and CDR2 SVGAGI. CDR3 size: 14 residues. Trimming removed 0 bases at V and 5 bases at J, with 10 bases between. This CDR3 is CASSYSVGVETQYF. The CDR3, as DNA: TGTGCCAGCAGTTACTCGGTCGGTGTCGAGACCCAGTACTTC.

The CDR3 bases are TGTGCCAGCAGTTTATCGAACCACCAATTAAGTGAAGCTTTCTTT. Translating it yields CASSLSNHQLSEAFF. The chain is built from TRBV27 and TRBJ1-1; the D is unclear. Trimming removed 0 bases from V and 7 bases from J, with 15 bases in between. The length of the CDR3 is 15 residues. Looked up from germline, CDR1 is MNHEY and CDR2 is SMNVEV (reference sequence).

CDR3 in amino acids: CASSLVSSYGTAGNTIYF. The CDR3 DNA sequence: TGTGCCAGCAGCTTAGTATCGTCGTATGGGACCGCTGGAAACACCATATATTTT. V usage is TRBV7-2 and J usage is TRBJ1-3; D perhaps matches TRBD1 (5 bases). From germline, CDR1 is SGHTA and CDR2 FQGNSA. Trimming stripped 1 base from V and 2 bases from J, with 18 bases between. This CDR3 region has 18 residues.

The rearrangement joins TRBV29-1 to TRBJ2-7, with D perhaps matching TRBD2 (7 bases). CDR1 and CDR2 from the germline V gene are SQVTM and ANQGSEA. The CDR3 covers 13 residues. The V and J ends lost 1 base and 5 bases respectively, with 12 bases between them. DNA of the CDR3: TGCAGCGTTGAAGGGGGGGGCCTAAACGAGCAGTACTTC. Translation: CSVEGGGLNEQYF.

The chain recombines TRBV11-2 with TRBJ1-1; D possibly corresponds to TRBD1 (5 bases). Trimming removed 3 bases at V and 4 bases at J, with 15 bases between. This CDR3 is 15 amino acids long. Germline assignment: CDR1 SGHAT and CDR2 FQNNGV. For the CDR3, the DNA is TGTGCCAGCAGCTTGTGGACGGGGGGGAGCACTGAAGCTTTCTTT. The encoded protein is CASSLWTGGSTEAFF.

The CDR3 DNA reads as TGTGCCAGCAGTGAGGAGTTCGATCAGCCCCAGCATTTT. This codes for CASSEEFDQPQHF. The chain employs TRBV14 and TRBJ1-5, with D uncertain. Germline lookup yields CDR1 SGHDN and CDR2 FVKESK. Trimming cost V 6 bases and J 5 bases, with 11 bases left between them. CDR3 length: 13 amino acids.

The chain joins TRBV6-4 to TRBJ2-2; D may be TRBD1 or TRBD2 (5 bases each). V was trimmed by 4 bases and J by 3 bases, leaving 6 bases between them. This CDR3 spans 13 amino acids. The germline CDR1 and CDR2 sequences are MRHNA and SNTAGT. Written as DNA, the CDR3 is TGTGCCAGCAGTGGGGGGTACACCGGGGAGCTGTTTTTT. As protein: CASSGGYTGELFF.

V is TRBV19 and J is TRBJ1-2; D uncertain. Germline lookup yields CDR1 LNHDA and CDR2 SQIVND (reference sequence). The ends were cut back, 5 bases at V and 3 bases at J, with 16 bases in the middle. CDR3 size: 15 residues. CDR3 protein: CASSPNVSPDYGYTF. DNA of the CDR3: TGTGCCAGTAGTCCCAACGTCTCGCCGGACTATGGCTACACCTTC.

The chain's CDR3 is CASTRFRAISYEQYF. The CDR3 nucleotides read TGTGCCAGCACCCGTTTTCGGGCAATCTCCTACGAGCAGTACTTC. The chain joins TRBV5-6 to TRBJ2-7; no clear D gene. From germline, CDR1 is SGHDT and CDR2 YYEEEE. V was shortened by 6 bases and J by 0 bases, with 16 bases between the two germline ends. This CDR3 has 15 amino acids. Combining the CDR3 with reference TRBV5-6 and TRBJ2-7 gives the whole variable domain DAGVTQSPTHLIKTRGQQVTLRCSPKSGHDTVSWYQQALGQGPQFIFQYYEEEERQRGNFPDRFSGHQFPNYSSELNVNALLLGDSALYLCASTRFRAISYEQYFGPGTRLTVT.

V is TRBV2 and J is TRBJ2-3; the match to TRBD2 covers 9 bases. After removal of 7 bases from V and 2 bases from J, the junction contained 7 bases not matched to a gene. This CDR3 has 15 residues. Germline loops: CDR1 SNHLY, CDR2 FYNNEI. CDR3 residues: CASKIAGAYTDTQYF. In DNA, the CDR3 is TGTGCCAGCAAAATAGCGGGGGCCTACACAGATACGCAGTATTTT.

The genes are TRBV5-5 and TRBJ1-1; D call uncertain. The CDR3 runs to 12 residues. With 5 bases removed from V and 5 bases from J, the gap between germline ends came to 10 bases. The germline CDR1 and CDR2 sequences are SGHKS and YYEKEE (reference sequence). Here the CDR3 reads CASSPHQTEAFF. The CDR3 nucleotides are TGTGCCAGCAGTCCCCATCAAACTGAAGCTTTCTTT.

The V and J genes are TRBV11-2 and TRBJ1-5; D may be TRBD1 (5 bases). V was cut by 0 bases and J by 9 bases, with 15 bases left in between. The CDR3 covers 15 residues. Germline V gene sequence: CDR1 SGHAT, CDR2 FQNNGV. In DNA, the CDR3 is TGTGCCAGCAGCTTAGATCCTCACCCGGGGGGGCCCCAGCATTTT. This sequence encodes CASSLDPHPGGPQHF.

A note on this clone: At one of its ends the junction is not consistent with the germline gene, which may arise from a read error. V gene TRBV5-5 combines with J gene TRBJ1-2; D is possibly TRBD1 (5 bases). CDR3 length: 12 amino acids. Germline CDR1 reads SGHKS; CDR2 reads YYEKEE (reference sequence). CDR3 DNA: TGTGCCAGCACCTTGGACAAGGCGGACTACACCTTC. It specifies CASTLDKADYTF.

The rearrangement uses TRBV5-5 and TRBJ2-3; D possibly corresponds to TRBD1 (5 bases). Trimming cost V 5 bases and J 0 bases, with 10 bases left between them. Germline assignment: CDR1 SGHKS and CDR2 YYEKEE (reference sequence). The length of the CDR3 is 14 residues. CDR3 residues: CASRPGISTDTQYF. The CDR3 DNA reads TGTGCCAGCAGGCCAGGGATAAGCACAGATACGCAGTATTTT.

CDR3 sequence (DNA): TGTGCCAGCGGAGGACAGGGAGTAGAGACCCAGTACTTC. This translates into CASGGQGVETQYF. V gene TRBV25-1 combines with J gene TRBJ2-5; TRBD1 matches at 8 bases. Germline V gives CDR1 MGHDK, CDR2 SYGVNS. The CDR3 is made up of 13 amino acids. V shed 8 bases, J shed 4 bases, and the junction held 6 bases outside the gene matches.

This clone was seen a single time. This chain joins TRBV2 and TRBJ2-4; 10 bases align to TRBD2. CDR1 SNHLY and CDR2 FYNNEI come from the germline V gene. The CDR3 consists of 18 residues. Trimming took 3 bases from V and 2 from J; bases not matched to a gene: 10. The CDR3 DNA reads as TGTGCCAGCAGTGATCCCGTTCTAGCGGGGGTTCCCAAAAACATTCAGTACTTC. Protein: CASSDPVLAGVPKNIQYF. The entire variable domain, with the rest obtained from reference TRBV2 and TRBJ2-4, is as follows: EPEVTQTPSHQVTQMGQEVILRCVPISNHLYFYWYRQILGQKVEFLVSFYNNEISEKSEIFDDQFSVERPDGSNFTLKIRSTKLEDSAMYFCASSDPVLAGVPKNIQYFGAGTRLSVL.

This chain uses TRBV5-1 with TRBJ2-5; possibly TRBD1 or TRBD2 for D (6 bases each). CDR3 length: 14 residues. Trimming pared 1 base from V and 4 bases from J, leaving 11 bases between. Looked up from germline, CDR1 is SGHRS and CDR2 is YFSETQ. In DNA, the CDR3 is TGCGCCAGCAGCTTGCCGGGGGCCCGAGAGACCCAGTACTTC. This gives the protein CASSLPGARETQYF.

The DNA of the CDR3 is TGTGCCAGCAGTTACCATGGACAAAGAAATCAGCCCCAGCATTTT. It is translated as CASSYHGQRNQPQHF. The chain carries TRBV28 and TRBJ1-5; the D gene is possibly TRBD1 (5 bases). Per germline, CDR1 MDHEN and CDR2 SYDVKM. Trimming pared 4 bases from V and 4 bases from J, leaving 14 bases between. The CDR3 length is 15 residues.